This TCR beta chain was documented in a study of T cells in Graves' hyperthyroidism and ophthalmopathy. Findings of the study overall: Before onset, by a median of about seven months, the model predicted ophthalmopathy.

The TCR beta CDR3 regions underwent amplification using RNA transcripts as the source. First-round RT-PCR with HTBI primers amplified the TCR CDR3 region. TCRdb re-analysed the multiplex PCR reads in MiXCR, keeping a single row per CDR3 protein. The sample carries hundreds of thousands of distinct CDR3 sequences, around 20% recorded once. This clonotype was recorded a few times. The antigen is not known. V dropped 5 bases and J dropped 0 bases, with 19 bases sitting between them. CDR1 and CDR2 (germline): LNHDA, SQIVND (reference sequence). The CDR3 covers 17 residues. The sequenced sample consisted of blood. This clonotype was sampled from a middle-aged man with Graves' ophthalmopathy. The chain is built from TRBV19 and TRBJ1-2; D is undetermined. The CDR3 reads CASSRVFRRRPNYGYTF. CDR3 sequence (DNA): TGTGCCAGTAGTCGAGTTTTCCGCAGGCGTCCTAACTATGGCTACACCTTC.